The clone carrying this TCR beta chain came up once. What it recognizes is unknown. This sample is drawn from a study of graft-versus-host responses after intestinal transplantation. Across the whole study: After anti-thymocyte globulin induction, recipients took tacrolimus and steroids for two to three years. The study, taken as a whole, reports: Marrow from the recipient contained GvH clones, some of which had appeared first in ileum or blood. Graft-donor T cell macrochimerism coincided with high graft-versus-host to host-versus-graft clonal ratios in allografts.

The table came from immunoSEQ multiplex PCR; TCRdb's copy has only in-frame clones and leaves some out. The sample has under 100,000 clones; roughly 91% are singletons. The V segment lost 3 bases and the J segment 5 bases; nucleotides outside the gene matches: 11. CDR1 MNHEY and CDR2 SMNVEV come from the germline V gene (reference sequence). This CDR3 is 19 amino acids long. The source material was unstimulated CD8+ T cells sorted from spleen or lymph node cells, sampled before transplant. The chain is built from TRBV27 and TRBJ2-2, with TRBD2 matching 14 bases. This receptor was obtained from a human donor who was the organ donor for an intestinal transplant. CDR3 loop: CASSFEGTSGSGGTGELFF. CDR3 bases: TGTGCCAGCAGTTTCGAGGGGACTAGCGGGAGCGGGGGAACCGGGGAGCTGTTTTTT.